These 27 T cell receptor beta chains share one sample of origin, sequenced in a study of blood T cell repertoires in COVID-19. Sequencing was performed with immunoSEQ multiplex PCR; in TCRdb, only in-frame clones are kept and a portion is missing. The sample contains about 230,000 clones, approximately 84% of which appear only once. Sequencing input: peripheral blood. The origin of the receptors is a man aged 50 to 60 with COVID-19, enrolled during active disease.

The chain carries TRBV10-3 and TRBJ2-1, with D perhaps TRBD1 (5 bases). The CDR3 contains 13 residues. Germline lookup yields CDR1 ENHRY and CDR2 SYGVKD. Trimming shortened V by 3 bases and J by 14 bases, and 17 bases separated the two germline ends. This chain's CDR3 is CAISEGPDRGKFF. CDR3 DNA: TGTGCCATCAGTGAAGGGCCCGATAGGGGTAAGTTCTTC.

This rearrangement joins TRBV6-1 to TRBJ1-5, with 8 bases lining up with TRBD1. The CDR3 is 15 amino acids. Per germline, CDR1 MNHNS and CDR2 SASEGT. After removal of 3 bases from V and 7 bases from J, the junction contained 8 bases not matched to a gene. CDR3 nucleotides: TGTGCCAGCAGTGAGTCCCAGGGGGCTGGACAGCCCCAGCATTTT. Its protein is CASSESQGAGQPQHF.

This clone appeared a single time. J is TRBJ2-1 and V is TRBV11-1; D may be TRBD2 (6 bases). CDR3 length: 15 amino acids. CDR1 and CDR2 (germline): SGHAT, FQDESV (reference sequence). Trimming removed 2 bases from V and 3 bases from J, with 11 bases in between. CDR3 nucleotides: TGTGCCAGCAGCTTACTGGCGGGAAGCTACAATGAGCAGTTCTTC. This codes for CASSLLAGSYNEQFF.

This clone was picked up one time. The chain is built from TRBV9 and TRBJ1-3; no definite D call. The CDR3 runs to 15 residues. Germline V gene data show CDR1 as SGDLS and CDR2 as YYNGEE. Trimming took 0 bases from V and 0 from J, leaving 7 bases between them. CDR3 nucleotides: TGTGCCAGCAGCGTAGCAGTCCACTCTGGAAACACCATATATTTT. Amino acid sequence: CASSVAVHSGNTIYF.

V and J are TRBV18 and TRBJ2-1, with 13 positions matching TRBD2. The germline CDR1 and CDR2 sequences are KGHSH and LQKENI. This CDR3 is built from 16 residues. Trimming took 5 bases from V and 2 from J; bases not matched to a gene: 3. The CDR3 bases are TGTGCCAGCTCAGTACTAGCGGGGGGGCCCTACAATGAGCAGTTCTTC. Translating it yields CASSVLAGGPYNEQFF.

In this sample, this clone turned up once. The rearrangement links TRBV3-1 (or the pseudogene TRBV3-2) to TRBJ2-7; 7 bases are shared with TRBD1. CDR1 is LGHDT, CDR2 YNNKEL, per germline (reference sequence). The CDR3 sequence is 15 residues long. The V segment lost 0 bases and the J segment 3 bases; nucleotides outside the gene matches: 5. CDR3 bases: TGTGCCAGCAGCCAAGATGTGACAGGGAACTACGAGCAGTACTTC. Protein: CASSQDVTGNYEQYF.

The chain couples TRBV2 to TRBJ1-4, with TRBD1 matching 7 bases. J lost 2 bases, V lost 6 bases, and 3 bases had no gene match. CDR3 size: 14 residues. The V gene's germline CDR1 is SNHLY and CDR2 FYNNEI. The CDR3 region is CASSTGVTNEKLFF. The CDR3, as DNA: TGTGCCAGCAGCACAGGGGTTACTAATGAAAAACTGTTTTTT.

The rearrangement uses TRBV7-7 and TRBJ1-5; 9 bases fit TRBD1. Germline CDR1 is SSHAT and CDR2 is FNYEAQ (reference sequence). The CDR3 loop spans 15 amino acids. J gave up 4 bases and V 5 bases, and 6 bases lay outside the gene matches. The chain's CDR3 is CASSPQGQGNQPQHF. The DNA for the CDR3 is TGTGCCAGCAGCCCCCAGGGACAGGGAAATCAGCCCCAGCATTTT.

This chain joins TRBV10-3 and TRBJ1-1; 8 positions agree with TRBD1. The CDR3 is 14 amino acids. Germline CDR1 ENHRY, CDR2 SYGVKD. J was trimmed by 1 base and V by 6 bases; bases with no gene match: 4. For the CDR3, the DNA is TGTGCCATCAGGGAGGGACAGGCGAACACTGAAGCTTTCTTT. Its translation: CAIREGQANTEAFF.

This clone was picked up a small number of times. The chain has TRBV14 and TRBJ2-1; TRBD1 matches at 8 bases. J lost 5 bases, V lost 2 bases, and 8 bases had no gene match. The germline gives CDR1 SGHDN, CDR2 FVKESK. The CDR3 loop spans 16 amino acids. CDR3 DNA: TGTGCCAGCAGCCAACCCGGGACAGGATCCGACAATGAGCAGTTCTTC. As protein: CASSQPGTGSDNEQFF.

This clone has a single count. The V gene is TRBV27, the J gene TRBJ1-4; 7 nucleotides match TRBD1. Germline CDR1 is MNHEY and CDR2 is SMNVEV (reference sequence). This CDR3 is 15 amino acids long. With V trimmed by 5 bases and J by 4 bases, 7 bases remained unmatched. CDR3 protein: CASSPQGRVNEKLFF. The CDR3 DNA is TGTGCCAGCAGTCCACAGGGGCGCGTTAATGAAAAACTGTTTTTT.

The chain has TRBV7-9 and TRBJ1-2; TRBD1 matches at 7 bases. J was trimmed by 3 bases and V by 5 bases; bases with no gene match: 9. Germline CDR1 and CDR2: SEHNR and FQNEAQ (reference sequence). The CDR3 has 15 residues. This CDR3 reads CASSPHARGDYGYTF. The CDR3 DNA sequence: TGTGCCAGCAGCCCCCACGCCAGGGGGGACTATGGCTACACCTTC.

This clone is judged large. CDR3 region: CASSLDQDRNTGELFF. The CDR3, as DNA: TGTGCCAGCAGCTTAGATCAAGACAGGAACACCGGGGAGCTGTTTTTT. The chain uses TRBV11-3 and TRBJ2-2; D possibly corresponds to TRBD1 (5 bases). V dropped 0 bases and J dropped 1 base, with 9 bases sitting between them. There are 16 residues in the CDR3. Per the germline V gene, CDR1 is SGHNT and CDR2 is YENEEA.

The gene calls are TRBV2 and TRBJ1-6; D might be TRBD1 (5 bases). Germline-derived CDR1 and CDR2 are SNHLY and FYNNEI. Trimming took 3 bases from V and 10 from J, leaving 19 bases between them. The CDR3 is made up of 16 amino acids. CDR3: CASSDLGRPGLSPLHF. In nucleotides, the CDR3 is TGTGCCAGCAGTGATTTGGGTCGGCCAGGGCTATCACCCCTCCACTTT.

CDR3 loop: CASSQDSGVGYGYTF. As DNA, the CDR3 is TGCGCCAGCAGCCAAGATAGCGGGGTGGGATATGGCTACACCTTC. The chain is built from TRBV4-1 and TRBJ1-2, with D uncertain. The V end was cut by 0 bases, the J end by 5 bases, with 13 bases between. The germline CDR1 and CDR2 sequences are MGHRA and YSYEKL. The CDR3 is 15 residues long.

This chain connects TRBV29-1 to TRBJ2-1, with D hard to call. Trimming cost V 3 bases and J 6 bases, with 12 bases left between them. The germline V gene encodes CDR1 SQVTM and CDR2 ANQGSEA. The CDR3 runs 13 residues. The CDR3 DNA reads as TGCAGCGTTGAGGCCCGGAGTGGCAATGAGCAGTTCTTC. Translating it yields CSVEARSGNEQFF.

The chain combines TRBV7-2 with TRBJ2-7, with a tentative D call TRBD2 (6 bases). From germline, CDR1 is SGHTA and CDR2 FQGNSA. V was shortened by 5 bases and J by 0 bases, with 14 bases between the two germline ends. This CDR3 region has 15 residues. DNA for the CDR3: TGTGCCAGCAGCCCCAGACTAGACCCCTCCTACGAGCAGTACTTC. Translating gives CASSPRLDPSYEQYF.

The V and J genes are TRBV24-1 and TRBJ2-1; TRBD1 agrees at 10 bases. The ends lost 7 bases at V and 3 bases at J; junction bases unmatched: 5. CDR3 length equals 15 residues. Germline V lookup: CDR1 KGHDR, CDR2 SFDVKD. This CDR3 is CATSEGQGSYNEQFF. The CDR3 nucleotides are TGTGCCACCAGCGAGGGACAGGGGAGCTACAATGAGCAGTTCTTC.

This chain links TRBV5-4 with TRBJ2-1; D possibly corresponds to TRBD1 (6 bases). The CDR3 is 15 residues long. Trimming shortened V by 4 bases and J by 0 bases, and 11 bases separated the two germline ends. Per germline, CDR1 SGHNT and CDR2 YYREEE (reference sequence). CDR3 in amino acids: CASSPPGVSYNEQFF. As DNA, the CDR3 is TGTGCCAGCAGCCCCCCAGGGGTCTCCTACAATGAGCAGTTCTTC.

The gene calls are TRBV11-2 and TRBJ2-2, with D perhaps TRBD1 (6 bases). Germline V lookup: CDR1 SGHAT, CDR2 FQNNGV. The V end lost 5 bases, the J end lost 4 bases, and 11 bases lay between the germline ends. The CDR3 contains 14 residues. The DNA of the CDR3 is TGTGCCAGCAGCATGGACAGATTCACCGGGGAGCTGTTTTTT. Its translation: CASSMDRFTGELFF. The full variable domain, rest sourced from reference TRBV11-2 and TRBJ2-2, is EAGVAQSPRYKIIEKRQSVAFWCNPISGHATLYWYQQILGQGPKLLIQFQNNGVVDDSQLPKDRFSAERLKGVDSTLKIQPAKLEDSAVYLCASSMDRFTGELFFGEGSRLTVL.

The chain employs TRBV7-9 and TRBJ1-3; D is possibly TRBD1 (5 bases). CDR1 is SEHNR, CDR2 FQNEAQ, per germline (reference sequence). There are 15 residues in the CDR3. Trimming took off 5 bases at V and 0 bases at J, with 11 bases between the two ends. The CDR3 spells CASSPQATSGNTIYF. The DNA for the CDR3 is TGTGCCAGCAGCCCACAGGCGACCTCTGGAAACACCATATATTTT.

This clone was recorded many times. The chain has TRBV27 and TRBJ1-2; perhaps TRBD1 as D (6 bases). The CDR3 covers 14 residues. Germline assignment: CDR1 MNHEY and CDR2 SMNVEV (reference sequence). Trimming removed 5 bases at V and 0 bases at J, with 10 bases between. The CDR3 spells CASSGTRANYGYTF. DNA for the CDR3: TGTGCCAGCAGTGGGACACGCGCTAACTATGGCTACACCTTC.

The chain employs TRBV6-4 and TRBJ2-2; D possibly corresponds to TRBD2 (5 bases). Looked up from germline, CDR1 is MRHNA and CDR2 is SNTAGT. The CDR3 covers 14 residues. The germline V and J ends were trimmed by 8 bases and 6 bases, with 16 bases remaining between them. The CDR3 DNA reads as TGTGCCAGCGCCGCGTTTCGGGGTGCCGGGGAGCTGTTTTTT. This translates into CASAAFRGAGELFF.

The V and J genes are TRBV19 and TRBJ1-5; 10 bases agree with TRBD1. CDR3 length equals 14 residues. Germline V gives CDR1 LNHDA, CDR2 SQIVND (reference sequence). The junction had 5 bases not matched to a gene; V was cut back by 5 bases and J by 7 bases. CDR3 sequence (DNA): TGTGCCAGTAGTTCGGGACAGGGGAAGCAGCCCCAGCATTTT. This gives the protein CASSSGQGKQPQHF.

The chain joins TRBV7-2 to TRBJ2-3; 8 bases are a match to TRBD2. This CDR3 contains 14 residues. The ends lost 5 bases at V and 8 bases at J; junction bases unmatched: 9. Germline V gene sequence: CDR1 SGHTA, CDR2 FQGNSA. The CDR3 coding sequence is TGTGCCAGCAGCACACTGGGACTAGGGGTTACGCAGTATTTT. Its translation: CASSTLGLGVTQYF. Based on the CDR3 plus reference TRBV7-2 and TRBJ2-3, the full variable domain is GAGVSQSPSNKVTEKGKDVELRCDPISGHTALYWYRQSLGQGLEFLIYFQGNSAPDKSGLPSDRFSAERTGGSVSTLTIQRTQQEDSAVYLCASSTLGLGVTQYFGPGTRLTVL.

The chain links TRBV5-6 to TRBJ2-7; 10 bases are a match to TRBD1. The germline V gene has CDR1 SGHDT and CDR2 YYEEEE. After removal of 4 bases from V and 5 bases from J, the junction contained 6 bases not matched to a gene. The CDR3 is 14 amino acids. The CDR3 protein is CASSVGQGYHEQYF. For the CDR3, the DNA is TGTGCCAGCAGCGTGGGACAGGGGTACCACGAGCAGTACTTC.

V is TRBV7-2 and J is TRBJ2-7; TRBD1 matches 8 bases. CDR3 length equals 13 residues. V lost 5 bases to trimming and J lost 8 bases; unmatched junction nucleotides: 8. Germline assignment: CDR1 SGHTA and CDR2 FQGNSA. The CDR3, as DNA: TGTGCCAGCAGCACGGGACAGGCTCGTAAGCAGTACTTC. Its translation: CASSTGQARKQYF.